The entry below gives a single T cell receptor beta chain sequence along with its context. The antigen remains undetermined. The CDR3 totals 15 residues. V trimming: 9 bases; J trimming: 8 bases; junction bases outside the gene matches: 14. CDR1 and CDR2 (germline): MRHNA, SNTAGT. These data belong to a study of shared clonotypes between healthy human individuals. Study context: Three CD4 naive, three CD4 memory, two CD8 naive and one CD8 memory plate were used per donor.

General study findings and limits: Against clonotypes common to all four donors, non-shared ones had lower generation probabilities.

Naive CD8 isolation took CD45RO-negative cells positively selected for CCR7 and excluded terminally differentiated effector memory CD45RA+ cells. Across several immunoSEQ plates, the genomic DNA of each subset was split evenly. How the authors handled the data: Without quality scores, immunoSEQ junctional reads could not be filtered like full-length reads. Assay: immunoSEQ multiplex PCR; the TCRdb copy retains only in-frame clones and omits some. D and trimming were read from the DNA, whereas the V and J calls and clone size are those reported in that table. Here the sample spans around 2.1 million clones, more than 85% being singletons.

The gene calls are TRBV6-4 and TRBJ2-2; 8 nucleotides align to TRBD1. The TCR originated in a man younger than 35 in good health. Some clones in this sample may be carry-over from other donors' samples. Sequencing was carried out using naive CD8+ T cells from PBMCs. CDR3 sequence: CASAPTGEWTGELFF. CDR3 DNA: TGTGCCAGTGCACCGACAGGGGAGTGGACGGGGGAGCTGTTTTTT.